Listed here is a single T cell receptor beta chain. Sequencing used immunoSEQ multiplex PCR; TCRdb keeps in-frame clones, though not all of them. The table lists over 45,000 clones, about 92% of them singletons. The data belong to a study of T cell changes during pregnancy in multiple sclerosis. The V gene's germline CDR1 is SNHLY and CDR2 FYNNEI. V lost 3 bases, J lost 4 bases, and 13 bases lay in between. This CDR3 is built from 16 residues. The sample was CD4+ T cells from peripheral blood mononuclear cells, taken after pregnancy. The TCR was taken from a female donor with multiple sclerosis, enrolled in a pregnancy study. This rearrangement joins TRBV2 to TRBJ2-6, with D perhaps TRBD2 (6 bases). The CDR3 loop reads CASSDSGGIGANVLTF. The CDR3 DNA sequence: TGTGCCAGCAGTGATTCAGGAGGGATCGGGGCCAACGTCCTGACTTTC.